The clone carrying this T cell receptor (beta chain) was counted only a few times. Its specificity is unknown. TCRdb keeps only in-frame clones here, not all; method: immunoSEQ multiplex PCR. The sample contains roughly 28,000 clones, 90% to 95% of which appear only once. This entry belongs to a study of graft-versus-host responses after intestinal transplantation. Whole-study context: Multivisceral, liver-intestinal, or isolated intestinal transplants were performed in recipients. Overall study findings and caveats: Researchers found GvH clones in recipient marrow, and some showed up first in ileum or blood. Graft-donor T cell macrochimerism in patients accompanied high graft-versus-host to host-versus-graft clonal ratios in allografts.

Trimming stripped 0 bases from V and 6 bases from J, with 8 bases between. The CDR3 is 14 amino acids. Per germline, CDR1 MNHNS and CDR2 SASEGT. The receptor was isolated from a human patient who received an intestinal transplant, so some T cells may come from the graft donor. This chain links TRBV6-1 with TRBJ1-4; D remains ambiguous. Here the sequenced sample was PBMCs, taken about 70 days after intestinal transplant. Here the CDR3 reads CASSEASGHEKLFF. Here the CDR3 DNA reads TGTGCCAGCAGTGAAGCGTCTGGTCATGAAAAACTGTTTTTT.